This TCR beta chain comes out of a study of beta chain features in type 1 diabetes. About this clone itself: The antigen remains undetermined.

Germline V lookup: CDR1 SGHNT, CDR2 YYREEE (reference sequence). CDR3 length: 13 amino acids. The trim removed 0 bases at V and 7 bases at J, leaving 1 base unmatched. General study findings and limits: When Type 1 diabetes patients were examined, their TCRB CDR3s proved moderately but significantly shorter in all four CD4+ subsets. For patients, the naive, central memory and Treg TCRB repertoires appeared more alike than for healthy donors.

Every isolated RNA sample was fully reverse transcribed, so sequencing captured expressed TCRB transcripts. About 3.57 million reads, on average, came from each naive, central memory and regulatory T cell sample. TCRdb's table, derived via immunoSEQ multiplex PCR, lists solely in-frame clones and lacks some. This sample has under 150,000 clones; around 9% occur once, and the top ten carry around 0.7%. The authors sorted CD4+ naive, central memory, regulatory and stem cell-like memory cells via CD45RO/CCR7/CD25/CD127/CD95/CD27. The sequence derives from a man between 25 and 39 years old with type 1 diabetes. The gene calls are TRBV5-4 and TRBJ1-5; 7 nucleotides align to TRBD1. Sequences were obtained from central memory CD4+ T cells from blood. CDR3 loop: CASSLGQGQPQHF. The DNA of the CDR3 is TGTGCCAGCAGCTTGGGACAGGGCCAGCCCCAGCATTTT.